The T cell receptor (beta chain) described here comes from a study of molecular identifiers for immune sequencing clone quantification. On the study more broadly: The replicate experiment used RNA from 20,000 or 100,000 naive CD8 cells. This RNA was split into five aliquots, and four of them were sequenced. Study-wide findings and caveats: Clonotypes topping 20 RNA copies carried over 97% of effector molecules but under 1% of naive ones.

On this clonotype itself: What it binds is unknown.

Methods described previously, with TCR primers listed, were used for bulk TCR libraries. TCRdb called the PCR reads again in MiXCR, with one record for every CDR3 protein. Of over 550,000 distinct CDR3 sequences listed, 25% are singletons. The CDR3 is 15 residues long. CDR1 SNHLY and CDR2 FYNNEI come from the germline V gene. The J segment lost 5 bases and the V segment lost 2 bases, leaving 2 bases of the junction unmatched. This TCR came from a human donor in good health. Some libraries in this study had Jurkat cell RNA spiked in. The rearrangement links TRBV2 to TRBJ2-1; the match to TRBD2 covers 11 bases. Specimen: naive CD8+ T cells from blood, with Jurkat cell RNA spiked in. As for subset: FACS-sorted CD8+CD4-CCR7+CD45RA+ naive T cells. CDR3 in DNA: TGTGCCAGCAGTGAAACTAGCGGGAGCCACAATGAGCAGTTCTTC. Encoded protein: CASSETSGSHNEQFF.